This is a list of T cell receptor beta chains from one sample in a study of PD-1 blockade in mismatch repair-deficient tumors. Using immunoSEQ multiplex PCR, the repertoire was profiled, and TCRdb retains in-frame clones only, with some absent. This table has thousands of clones, approximately 88% appearing once. Their antigens are not known. Sequenced here: cells cultured in vitro, sampled from a patient treated with pembrolizumab. Source of these receptors: an adult with mismatch repair-deficient cancer. CDR3s include the opening cysteine and the closing phenylalanine or tryptophan. The D gene is left open where the match is weak. Some rows have no size entry. The others give once, few or many, or a class for an expanded clone.

clone_size,v_call,d_call,j_call,cdr3_nt,cdr3_aa
.,TRBV28,.,TRBJ1-2,TGTGCCAGCAGTTCCCAGGGGAGGGGCTACACCTTC,CASSSQGRGYTF
once,TRBV5-1,.,TRBJ2-2,TGCGCCAGCAGCGAAGGCAGGGGAACCGGGGAGCTGTTTTTT,CASSEGRGTGELFF
.,TRBV15,.,TRBJ1-5,TGTGCCACCAGCAGTGAGCCAGGGACTTATAGCAATCAGCCCCAGCATTTT,CATSSEPGTYSNQPQHF
.,TRBV9,.,TRBJ2-1,TGTGCCAGCCCGGGGGAAAATCGCAGGGGTAATGAGCAGTTCTTC,CASPGENRRGNEQFF
.,TRBV9,TRBD2,TRBJ2-7,TGTGCCAGCAGCGTAGGGACTAGCGGATACGAGCAGTACTTC,CASSVGTSGYEQYF
.,TRBV28,TRBD2,TRBJ2-1,TGTGCCAGCAGTTTATTCGGGAGTAGCGGGATAACGTGGTCCTACAATGAGCAGTTCTTC,CASSLFGSSGITWSYNEQFF
.,TRBV28,TRBD1,TRBJ1-5,TGTGCCAGCAGTACCCACAGGGGAATTAACAATCAGCCCCAGCATTTT,CASSTHRGINNQPQHF
.,TRBV6-6,.,TRBJ2-1,TGTGCCAGCAGTTACTTGGACAGTTACAATGAGCAGTTCTTC,CASSYLDSYNEQFF
once,TRBV19,TRBD1,TRBJ2-4,TGTGCCAGTAGTAGACAGGGCCCCGACATTCAGTACTTC,CASSRQGPDIQYF
.,TRBV25-1,.,TRBJ2-3,TGTGCCAGCAGTGCCTACTCTCTCACAGATACGCAGTATTTT,CASSAYSLTDTQYF
.,TRBV7-5,.,TRBJ2-2,TGTGTCAGAAGCTTACGGACAGGCTACACCGGGGAGCTGTTTTTT,CVRSLRTGYTGELFF
.,TRBV25-1,.,TRBJ2-5,TGTGCCAGCAGTGAATTGGGAGGAGGGACCCAGTACTTC,CASSELGGGTQYF
.,TRBV5-5,.,TRBJ2-3,TGTGCCAGCAGCAGAGAGGAGATTAACACAGATACGCAGTATTTT,CASSREEINTDTQYF
.,TRBV10-3,TRBD1,TRBJ1-1,TGTGCCATCAGTGACCGTCGACAGGGGAGAGGTACTGAAGCTTTCTTT,CAISDRRQGRGTEAFF
.,TRBV7-3,.,TRBJ2-3,TGTGCCAGCAGCCAGGGGTTTGAGCGGGACGGAGATACGCAGTATTTT,CASSQGFERDGDTQYF
.,TRBV27,TRBD2,TRBJ2-1,TGTGCCAGCAGTCTGGGACTAGCAATCCATGAGCAGTTCTTC,CASSLGLAIHEQFF
.,TRBV4-1,TRBD2,TRBJ2-1,TGCGCCAGCAGCCAGCTTAGCGGGAGGTTGTACAATGAGCAGTTCTTC,CASSQLSGRLYNEQFF
.,TRBV7-2,.,TRBJ1-5,TGTGCCAGCAGCTTACGAGGGGGTCAGCCCCAGCATTTT,CASSLRGGQPQHF